The rows below give T cell receptor beta chains drawn from one sample of a study of response to subunit inactivated influenza vaccine. MiXCR, run by TCRdb on the RT-PCR reads, gives a single entry per CDR3 protein. The data contain approximately 480,000 distinct CDR3 sequences, 11% of them seen just once; the ten biggest clones take up more than 10%. The sample consisted of PBMCs from blood, taken about 40 days after vaccination. These receptors originate from a man in his forties or fifties who received an inactivated influenza vaccine. The CDR3 runs from the conserved cysteine through the conserved F or W. Fields, in order: clone size, V gene, D gene, J gene, CDR3 DNA, CDR3 protein. A D gene is named only where the DNA matches it firmly. Where a row states a size, it is once, few, many or the class of an expanded clone; other rows omit it.

many	TRBV5-1	NA	TRBJ1-1	TGCGCCAGCAGCGCTTTGCGCGGAGCGAACACTGAAGCTTTCTTT	CASSALRGANTEAFF
few	TRBV7-2	TRBD2	TRBJ2-1	TGTGCCAGCAGCTTAGCCGGGCTAGCGGGAGGGGCGAGCTCCTACAATGAGCAGTTCTTC	CASSLAGLAGGASSYNEQFF
many	TRBV5-4	NA	TRBJ2-3	TGTGCCAGCAGCTTTCTCGGGAGTAGCACAGATACGCAGTATTTT	CASSFLGSSTDTQYF
few	TRBV11-2	NA	TRBJ2-3	TGTGCCAGCCGCCCCCGGAGGGCCACAGATACGCAGTATTTT	CASRPRRATDTQYF
many	TRBV11-2	NA	TRBJ2-3	TGTGCCAGCAGCATGGGGGGGTACAGGGGAATCTCTGGCACAGATACGCAGTATTTT	CASSMGGYRGISGTDTQYF
many	TRBV25-1	NA	TRBJ2-3	TGTGCCAGCAGTGATTCCAGTCAGAGGAGGGATACGCAGTATTTT	CASSDSSQRRDTQYF
few	TRBV7-9	NA	TRBJ1-5	TGTGCCAGCGGCGGGGGTTTGAGCAATCAGCCCCAGCATTTT	CASGGGLSNQPQHF
NA	TRBV5-1	NA	TRBJ1-1	TGCGCCAGCAGCTTGGCCGAGGGTTCCAACACTGAAGCTTTCTTT	CASSLAEGSNTEAFF
NA	TRBV4-1	NA	TRBJ2-7	TGCGCCAGCAGCAAGCCCGGGTCCAGCTACGAGCAGTACTTC	CASSKPGSSYEQYF
NA	TRBV9	NA	TRBJ2-3	TGTGCCAGCAGCGGAAGGACCCCCACAGATACGCAGTATTTT	CASSGRTPTDTQYF
many	TRBV12-3/TRBV12-4	NA	TRBJ1-2	TGTGCCAGCACCCCCTGGGCCCAGAACTATGGCTACACCTTC	CASTPWAQNYGYTF
few	TRBV11-2	TRBD1	TRBJ2-6	TGTGCCAGCAGCAAACAAAACCCGGGACAGGCTTCTGGGGCCAACGTCCTGACTTTC	CASSKQNPGQASGANVLTF
few	TRBV5-1	NA	TRBJ2-7	TGCGCCAGCAGCTTGGCCCCGGTTGACTACGAGCAGTACTTC	CASSLAPVDYEQYF
few	TRBV20-1	NA	TRBJ2-3	TGCAGTGCTCTTGGGCTAGATGCAGATACGCAGTATTTT	CSALGLDADTQYF
few	TRBV20-1	TRBD2	TRBJ2-1	TGCAGTGCTAGAGATCGAGCGGGAGGGTTCTTC	CSARDRAGGFF
many	TRBV7-9	TRBD1	TRBJ2-3	TGTGCCAGCAGCTTCGACAGGGATGATACGCAGTATTTT	CASSFDRDDTQYF
NA	TRBV20-1	TRBD1	TRBJ1-2	TGCAGTGCTAGCCCGGTTGACAGGGGACCAACTAACTATGGCTACACCTTC	CSASPVDRGPTNYGYTF
NA	TRBV10-3	TRBD2	TRBJ2-1	TGTGCCGTCAGAGGGGGGACTAGCGGGCCGGCAGGGAACAATGAGCAGTTCTTC	CAVRGGTSGPAGNNEQFF
NA	TRBV5-1	NA	TRBJ1-3	TGCGCCAGCAGCTTGGTTGCTGGATCTGAACGCTCTGCTGGAAACACCATATATTTT	CASSLVAGSERSAGNTIYF
few	TRBV7-2	TRBD1	TRBJ1-5	TGTGCCAGCAGCTCAGACAGGGGCCGCAATCAGCCCCAGCATTTT	CASSSDRGRNQPQHF
many	TRBV12-3/TRBV12-4	NA	TRBJ2-1	TGTGCCAGCGGTACAGGGCGTGAGCAGTTCTTC	CASGTGREQFF
few	TRBV6-2/TRBV6-3	NA	TRBJ1-1	TGTGCCAGCGACACAGGGAACCGCCCCGAAGCTTTCTTT	CASDTGNRPEAFF
NA	TRBV27	NA	TRBJ2-2	TGTGCCAGTCAGGGGTGGGAAGCGAACACCGGGGAGCTGTTTTTT	CASQGWEANTGELFF
many	TRBV29-1	NA	TRBJ2-1	TGCAGCGTTGGGGCAAACTCCTACAATGAGCAGTTCTTC	CSVGANSYNEQFF
many	TRBV4-3	TRBD1	TRBJ1-2	TGCGCCAGCAGCCAAGGACAGGGAGGAGTCGAGGACTACACCTTC	CASSQGQGGVEDYTF
NA	TRBV10-3	TRBD2	TRBJ2-3	TGTGCCATCAGTGTGGAAGCGGGGGCCACAGATACGCAGTATTTT	CAISVEAGATDTQYF
few	TRBV6-1	NA	TRBJ2-4	TGTGCCGGCCCTGCTGGTCACAGCCCAGGGACAAGAAACATTCAGTACTTC	CAGPAGHSPGTRNIQYF
once	TRBV5-6	TRBD2	TRBJ2-3	TGTGCCAGCAGCTTGGTTTTAGCGGGGGGGCCGGTTAGCACAGATACGCAGTATTTT	CASSLVLAGGPVSTDTQYF
NA	TRBV5-1	NA	TRBJ2-1	TGCGCCAGCAGCTTGCCGCGGGGAAGCTCCTACAATGAGCAGTTCTTC	CASSLPRGSSYNEQFF
few	TRBV9	TRBD2	TRBJ2-5	TGTGCCAGCAGCGTAGAGGCTAGCGGGGGTTCGGAGACCCAGTACTTC	CASSVEASGGSETQYF
few	TRBV18	TRBD1	TRBJ2-2	TGTGCCAGCTCACCTCAAGGGGGCACAAGCACCGGGGAGCTGTTTTTT	CASSPQGGTSTGELFF
many	TRBV7-9	NA	TRBJ1-2	TGTGCCAGCAGCTTAGGACCGTTGCTCGGTGGCTACACCTTC	CASSLGPLLGGYTF
NA	TRBV6-1	NA	TRBJ2-1	TGTGCCAGTCGACAGGTCTCCTACAATGAGCAGTTCTTC	CASRQVSYNEQFF
many	TRBV20-1	NA	TRBJ2-4	TGCAGTGCTAGAGTCTTAGACAGAGCCAAAAACATTCAGTACTTC	CSARVLDRAKNIQYF
NA	TRBV29-1	NA	TRBJ2-7	TGCAGCGTTGATTGGGGCAGGGGAAACGAGCAGTACTTC	CSVDWGRGNEQYF
NA	TRBV14	NA	TRBJ2-4	TGTGCCAGCAGCCAATTAGGGATTGGGGGCATTCAGTACTTC	CASSQLGIGGIQYF
many	TRBV12-3/TRBV12-4	TRBD2	TRBJ2-7	TGTGCCAGCAGTCCCTACGGACTAGCGGGCGACGAGCAGTACTTC	CASSPYGLAGDEQYF
NA	TRBV20-1	NA	TRBJ2-6	TGCAGTGCGCCGACAGGTCGAGGGGCCAACGTCCTGACTTTC	CSAPTGRGANVLTF
few	TRBV10-3	NA	TRBJ2-3	TGTGCCATCAGTGTCGGAGGAACAGATACGCAGTATTTT	CAISVGGTDTQYF
many	TRBV5-1	NA	TRBJ2-1	TGCGCCAGCAGCGTGACTAGGAACAATGAGCAGTTCTTC	CASSVTRNNEQFF
NA	TRBV7-9	TRBD2	TRBJ2-1	TGTGCCAACCAGCGGGGGGGCGAGGATGAGCAGTTCTTC	CANQRGGEDEQFF
NA	TRBV7-6	NA	TRBJ2-1	TGTGCCAGCAGCAAAGGTACAGGGCTGAGCTCCTACAATGAGCAGTTCTTC	CASSKGTGLSSYNEQFF
many	TRBV19	NA	TRBJ1-1	TGTGCCAGTAGTATGGCCGGAGGGAACACTGAAGCTTTCTTT	CASSMAGGNTEAFF
few	TRBV28	TRBD1	TRBJ2-5	TGTGCCAGCAGTTGGCAGGGGGAACAAGAGACCCAGTACTTC	CASSWQGEQETQYF
few	TRBV5-6	NA	TRBJ2-1	TGTGCCAGCAGCTTGGAAGGGGGTGTAGCCTACAATGAGCAGTTCTTC	CASSLEGGVAYNEQFF
NA	TRBV9	TRBD2	TRBJ2-1	TGTGCCAGCAGCGTCTCTAGCGGGAGTGGAAATGAGCAGTTCTTC	CASSVSSGSGNEQFF
NA	TRBV28	NA	TRBJ2-3	TGTGCCAGCAGTCCCCTCTCAGATACGCAGTATTTT	CASSPLSDTQYF
NA	TRBV5-1	TRBD2	TRBJ2-5	TGCGCCAGCAGCTTGGGCGATTTACCGACTAGCGGAGCTAAAGAGACCCAGTACTTC	CASSLGDLPTSGAKETQYF
many	TRBV12-3/TRBV12-4	NA	TRBJ1-1	TGTGCCAGCAGTCCACGACCCAACACTGAAGCTTTCTTT	CASSPRPNTEAFF
NA	TRBV12-3/TRBV12-4	NA	TRBJ2-2	TGTGCCAGCAGCCTTGTTATGCGGAACACCGGGGAGCTGTTTTTT	CASSLVMRNTGELFF
NA	TRBV27	TRBD1	TRBJ1-1	TGTGCCAGCAGCACTCCCTCAGGGGGGGTGAACACTGAAGCTTTCTTT	CASSTPSGGVNTEAFF